The entry that follows covers one T cell receptor beta chain sequence. Its antigen remains unidentified. CDR1 and CDR2 (germline): SGHKS, YYEKEE (reference sequence). CDR3 length equals 16 residues. Trimming at V came to 2 bases and at J to 3 bases, leaving 8 bases not matched to a gene. This specimen belongs to a study of T cell repertoires in cytomegalovirus infection. In the study overall: Matching HLA type, along with CMV infection, was indicated by public TCR beta signatures. Findings and caveats of the study: Based on cumulative public TCR beta family frequency, carriers of CMV plus the relevant HLA were identified. Dominating the ex vivo response were TCR beta clonotypes that were CMV-specific and HLA-C-restricted.

MiXCR, applied by TCRdb to the reads, yields one record per CDR3 protein. The sample holds roughly 720,000 distinct CDR3 sequences, about a third seen once. This sequence joins TRBV5-5 and TRBJ1-1; 9 bases agree with TRBD1. Sample: PBMCs. The TCR originated in a human donor in good health (CMV status not recorded). Some clones in this sample may be carry-over from other donors' samples. Here the CDR3 DNA reads TGTGCCAGCAGCTTTTGGACAGGGGAGGGGGACACTGAAGCTTTCTTT. Translated: CASSFWTGEGDTEAFF.